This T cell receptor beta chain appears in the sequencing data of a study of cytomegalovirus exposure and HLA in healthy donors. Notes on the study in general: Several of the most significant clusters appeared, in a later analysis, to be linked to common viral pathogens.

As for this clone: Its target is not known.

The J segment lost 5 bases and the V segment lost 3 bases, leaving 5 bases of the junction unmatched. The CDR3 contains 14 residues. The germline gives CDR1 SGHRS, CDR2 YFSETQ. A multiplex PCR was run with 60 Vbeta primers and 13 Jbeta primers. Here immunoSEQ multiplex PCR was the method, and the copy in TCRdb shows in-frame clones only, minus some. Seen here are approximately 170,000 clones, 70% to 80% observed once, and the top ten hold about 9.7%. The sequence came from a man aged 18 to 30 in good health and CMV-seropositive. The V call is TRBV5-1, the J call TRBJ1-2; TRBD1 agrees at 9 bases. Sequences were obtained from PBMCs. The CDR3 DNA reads TGCGCCAGCAGCTGGGAGGACAGGGGATATGGCTACACCTTC. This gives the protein CASSWEDRGYGYTF.